This TCR beta chain was retrieved from a study of response to subunit inactivated influenza vaccine. One entry per CDR3 protein results from TCRdb running MiXCR on the RT-PCR reads. The data contain roughly 650,000 distinct CDR3 sequences, 14% of them seen just once; the ten biggest clones take up less than 8.5%. This clonotype was detected only a few times. Its antigen is still unknown. V lost 3 bases, J lost 7 bases, and 12 bases lay in between. Germline CDR1 MNHEY, CDR2 SMNVEV (reference sequence). The CDR3 loop spans 13 amino acids. Study-wide results and caveats: Few additional T cells are recruited per seasonal influenza vaccination, authors suggested.

The chain couples TRBV27 to TRBJ1-1, with D possibly TRBD1 on 5 matching bases. This TCR came from a man aged 50-60 years who received an inactivated influenza vaccine. Sequenced material: PBMCs from blood, taken approximately 15 days before vaccination. The CDR3 sequence is CASSFPGGFEAFF. CDR3 nucleotide sequence: TGTGCCAGCAGTTTTCCGGGGGGGTTTGAAGCTTTCTTT.